Listed here are 10 T cell receptor beta chains from one sample, sequenced in a study of T cell responses to AZD1222 COVID-19 vaccine. TCRdb's table, derived via immunoSEQ multiplex PCR, lists solely in-frame clones and lacks some. The sample carries about 110,000 clones, approximately 85% recorded once. Material: peripheral blood, obtained on day 0 of AZD1222 vaccination. The receptors stem from an adult in good health.

This rearrangement joins TRBV28 to TRBJ1-2; D gene uncertain. From germline, CDR1 is MDHEN and CDR2 SYDVKM. The CDR3 is 13 residues long. Trimming removed 6 bases at V and 4 bases at J, with 12 bases between. CDR3 sequence (DNA): TGTGCCAGCAGCGGCGCCAGCGCCTATGGCTACACCTTC. It translates to CASSGASAYGYTF.

In its sample, this clone was seen a few times. The chain employs TRBV5-4 and TRBJ2-5; weak D call: TRBD1 (6 bases). V was trimmed by 4 bases and J by 5 bases, leaving 21 bases between them. CDR1 SGHNT and CDR2 YYREEE come from the germline V gene (reference sequence). The CDR3 spans 16 residues. CDR3 DNA sequence: TGTGCCAGCAGCGTGGGGACAACCAAGTCCGGGGAGACCCAGTACTTC. Its protein product is CASSVGTTKSGETQYF.

The chain uses TRBV28 and TRBJ1-4; TRBD1 is a possible D gene (6 bases). Deletions cut 3 bases from V and 6 bases from J, with 11 bases between. Germline V gene data show CDR1 as MDHEN and CDR2 as SYDVKM. This CDR3 has 14 amino acids. CDR3 nucleotide sequence: TGTGCCAGCAGTTTGGGGGCCGGCTATGAAAAACTGTTTTTT. Translated: CASSLGAGYEKLFF.

This clone was seen at least ten times. The chain carries TRBV6-2 or TRBV6-3 and TRBJ1-5, with D perhaps matching TRBD1 (5 bases). Germline V CDR1 and CDR2: MNHEY, SVGEGT. The CDR3 spans 14 residues. Trimming pared 0 bases from V and 6 bases from J, leaving 9 bases between. The CDR3 DNA is TGTGCCAGCAGTTACTCAGGGGAGGGTCAGCCCCAGCATTTT. Translated, it gives CASSYSGEGQPQHF.

This chain joins TRBV29-1 and TRBJ1-5; D possibly corresponds to TRBD1 (6 bases). Per germline, CDR1 SQVTM and CDR2 ANQGSEA. The CDR3 covers 13 residues. The ends were cut back, 4 bases at V and 7 bases at J, with 14 bases in the middle. In DNA, the CDR3 is TGCAGCGTTGTGGCGACAGGCGGGCAGCCCCAGCATTTT. Its translation: CSVVATGGQPQHF.

The genes are TRBV7-2 and TRBJ1-1; D ambiguous. CDR1 is SGHTA and CDR2 is FQGNSA in the germline V gene. Deletions cut 1 base from V and 9 bases from J, with 24 bases between. The CDR3 consists of 17 residues. The CDR3 nucleotides are TGTGCCAGCAGCTTAGTTGCGGGGTTTGCGGGGTCGGGAAAAGCTTTCTTT. Its translation is CASSLVAGFAGSGKAFF.

V usage is TRBV6-5 and J usage is TRBJ2-1; 10 positions match TRBD1. This CDR3 is built from 15 residues. Trimming removed 6 bases from V and 4 bases from J; junction bases left unmatched: 6. Germline CDR1 MNHEY, CDR2 SVGAGI. CDR3 loop: CASSAGTGEYNEQFF. In DNA, the CDR3 is TGTGCCAGCAGCGCAGGGACAGGGGAATACAATGAGCAGTTCTTC.

The V and J genes are TRBV6-7 and TRBJ1-1; D unclear. TRBV6-7 is marked as an open reading frame, function uncertain. This CDR3 is built from 9 residues. Trimming stripped 6 bases from V and 8 bases from J, with 4 bases between. CDR3 nucleotide sequence: TGTGCCAGCAGACCAGAAGCTTTCTTT. Translated, it gives CASRPEAFF.

The chain recombines TRBV10-3 with TRBJ1-6; maybe TRBD1 (6 bases). The V and J ends lost 3 bases and 7 bases respectively, with 10 bases between them. CDR3 length: 14 amino acids. Germline assignment: CDR1 ENHRY and CDR2 SYGVKD. The CDR3 here is CAISEQGANSPLHF. CDR3 in DNA: TGTGCCATCAGTGAACAGGGAGCAAATTCACCCCTCCACTTT.

In this sample, this clone turned up a few times. This sequence joins TRBV6-5 and TRBJ2-7; 8 bases are a match to TRBD1. CDR3 length: 14 residues. CDR1 MNHEY and CDR2 SVGAGI come from the germline V gene. With 5 bases clipped from V and 5 bases from J, the junction kept 8 bases outside the gene matches. The CDR3 sequence is CASSPTGVMDEQYF. The CDR3, as DNA: TGTGCCAGCAGTCCGACAGGGGTGATGGACGAGCAGTACTTC.